These 26 T cell receptor beta chains were sequenced from one sample in a study of blood T cells in healthy people across ages. Using a J-beta primer mix together with a sample-barcoded 5' primer, a second PCR was run for roughly 6 to 12 cycles. TCRdb reprocessed the 5' RACE reads via MiXCR and lists one record per CDR3 protein. The sample has 1.5 million to 2 million distinct CDR3 sequences; 25% to 30% are singletons. The specimen was blood. The receptors derive from a young woman in good health.

This clonotype has just a few counts. The rearrangement joins TRBV6-6 to TRBJ1-5; the match to TRBD1 covers 8 bases. The germline V gene has CDR1 MNHNY and CDR2 SVGAGI (reference sequence). The CDR3 sequence is 15 residues long. The J segment lost 5 bases and the V segment lost 7 bases, leaving 10 bases of the junction unmatched. For the CDR3, the DNA is TGTGCCAGCACCCAGGGACAGGTTCCTCATCAGCCCCAGCATTTT. Protein sequence: CASTQGQVPHQPQHF.

This clonotype was detected many times. The V and J genes are TRBV12-3 or TRBV12-4 and TRBJ2-3; 7 bases agree with TRBD2. The CDR3 contains 15 residues. V lost 7 bases and J lost 2; bases outside the gene matches: 9. The CDR3 loop reads CASTPRAGITDTQYF. The CDR3 DNA sequence: TGTGCCAGCACCCCTCGAGCGGGGATCACAGATACGCAGTATTTT.

In this sample, this clonotype turned up a few times. This chain's CDR3 is CSVHHARTDTQYF. The CDR3 coding sequence is TGCAGTGTTCATCATGCCCGCACAGATACGCAGTATTTT. V usage is TRBV20-1 and J usage is TRBJ2-3; D ambiguous. This CDR3 is built from 13 residues. Germline CDR1 reads DFQATT; CDR2 reads SNEGSKA (reference sequence). V gave up 7 bases and J gave up 1 base, with 12 bases separating them.

This clonotype was counted between two and nine times. The V call is TRBV2, the J call TRBJ1-6; D remains ambiguous. The CDR3 consists of 13 residues. V gave up 7 bases and J gave up 8 bases, with 12 bases separating them. Germline V gene data show CDR1 as SNHLY and CDR2 as FYNNEI. This CDR3 is CASKTAADSPLHF. The CDR3 DNA sequence: TGTGCCAGCAAGACGGCAGCGGATTCACCCCTCCACTTT.

The J gene is TRBJ2-4, the V gene TRBV29-1; tentative D call: TRBD2 (6 bases). The CDR3 extends over 12 amino acids. V lost 3 bases and J 3 bases, leaving 6 bases between the germline ends. In germline, CDR1 is SQVTM, CDR2 ANQGSEA. The CDR3 is CSVEGGKNIQYF. CDR3 DNA sequence: TGCAGCGTTGAGGGGGGCAAAAACATTCAGTACTTC.

DNA of the CDR3: TGCAGCGTTCCAGGGGACCATAACTATGGCTACACCTTC. Encoded protein: CSVPGDHNYGYTF. The chain couples TRBV29-1 to TRBJ1-2; D perhaps matches TRBD1 (6 bases). The CDR3 loop spans 13 amino acids. The V gene's germline CDR1 is SQVTM and CDR2 ANQGSEA. V lost 5 bases and J 1 base, leaving 11 bases between the germline ends.

This sequence joins TRBV20-1 and TRBJ1-3, with 7 bases that match TRBD1. The CDR3 extends over 13 amino acids. Trimming at V came to 3 bases and at J to 6 bases, leaving 5 bases not matched to a gene. Germline CDR1 reads DFQATT; CDR2 reads SNEGSKA (reference sequence). The chain's CDR3 is CSARTGPENTIYF. The DNA of the CDR3 is TGCAGTGCTAGGACAGGGCCCGAAAACACCATATATTTT.

The gene calls are TRBV3-1 and TRBJ2-2; 12 bases agree with TRBD2. The trim removed 1 base at V and 6 bases at J, leaving 3 bases unmatched. The CDR3 is 16 amino acids. CDR1 and CDR2 from the germline V gene are LGHDT and YNNKEL (reference sequence). CDR3 sequence (DNA): TGTGCCAGCAGCCAAGGGGGACTAGCGGGTTCCGGGGAGCTGTTTTTT. Amino acids: CASSQGGLAGSGELFF.

In this sample, this clonotype turned up a few times. CDR3 protein: CSVQTLAASYNEQFF. CDR3 sequence (DNA): TGCAGCGTTCAGACACTAGCGGCCTCCTACAATGAGCAGTTCTTC. The genes are TRBV29-1 and TRBJ2-1; TRBD2 matches 8 bases. J lost 0 bases, V lost 5 bases, and 6 bases had no gene match. The CDR3 loop spans 15 amino acids. Germline loops: CDR1 SQVTM, CDR2 ANQGSEA.

The chain carries TRBV6-2 or TRBV6-3 and TRBJ2-1; D tentatively reads TRBD1 or TRBD2 (5 bases each). V was pared by 6 bases and J by 5 bases, with 11 bases between. The CDR3 contains 13 residues. Germline V gives CDR1 MNHEY, CDR2 SVGEGT. This CDR3 reads CASRRGGHNEQFF. CDR3 DNA sequence: TGTGCCAGCAGACGTGGGGGTCACAATGAGCAGTTCTTC.

This clonotype was found a few times. The chain has TRBV6-6 and TRBJ2-3, with D perhaps matching TRBD1 (6 bases). The CDR3 has 15 amino acids. The V and J ends lost 5 bases and 10 bases respectively, with 22 bases between them. Germline CDR1 reads MNHNY; CDR2 reads SVGAGI (reference sequence). CDR3 residues: CASSPTGATLGAQYF. The CDR3 coding sequence is TGTGCCAGCAGTCCGACAGGCGCTACCCTCGGGGCGCAGTATTTT.

This clonotype has just one count. The chain combines TRBV7-9 with TRBJ2-7; 7 bases agree with TRBD1. CDR1 and CDR2 from the germline V gene are SEHNR and FQNEAQ (reference sequence). J was trimmed by 2 bases and V by 3 bases; bases with no gene match: 13. The CDR3 totals 17 residues. In DNA form, the CDR3 reads TGTGCCAGCAGCTTCCAGCCTCGGGACAGCGGAACCTACGAGCAGTACTTC. Translated, it gives CASSFQPRDSGTYEQYF.

V usage is TRBV20-1 and J usage is TRBJ2-1, with TRBD2 identical over 7 bases. Germline V lookup: CDR1 DFQATT, CDR2 SNEGSKA (reference sequence). V was clipped by 3 bases and J by 5 bases; unmatched bases: 13. This CDR3 comprises 16 residues. The chain's CDR3 is CSASRNRGVSDNEQFF. The CDR3, as DNA: TGCAGTGCTAGCCGGAATCGGGGGGTGTCCGACAATGAGCAGTTCTTC.

The chain carries TRBV7-3 and TRBJ2-3, with D perhaps given as TRBD1 or TRBD2 (5 bases each). This CDR3 region has 15 residues. Germline CDR1 reads SGHTA; CDR2 reads FQGTGA. V lost 2 bases and J 5 bases, leaving 14 bases between the germline ends. Here the CDR3 DNA reads TGTGCCAGCAGCTTAGGTCTCCGAGGGGTAGATACGCAGTATTTT. It encodes CASSLGLRGVDTQYF.

V gene TRBV27 combines with J gene TRBJ2-5; tentatively, D is TRBD1 or TRBD2 (5 bases each). Trimming removed 5 bases from V and 11 bases from J, with 18 bases in between. The V gene's germline CDR1 is MNHEY and CDR2 SMNVEV (reference sequence). The CDR3 runs to 13 residues. As DNA, the CDR3 is TGTGCCAGCAGTGCGCTGCAGGGTACGGGGCAGTACTTC. It encodes CASSALQGTGQYF.

The V gene is TRBV27, the J gene TRBJ2-3, with 7 bases fitting TRBD2. The junction had 9 bases not matched to a gene; V was cut back by 5 bases and J by 4 bases. From germline, CDR1 is MNHEY and CDR2 SMNVEV (reference sequence). The CDR3 is 15 residues long. CDR3 nucleotide sequence: TGTGCCAGCAGTCGAGCGGGGTGGCTCCCAGATACGCAGTATTTT. Translation: CASSRAGWLPDTQYF.

This chain links TRBV6-1 with TRBJ2-3; perhaps TRBD2 as D (5 bases). CDR1 and CDR2 from the germline V gene are MNHNS and SASEGT. Deletions cut 1 base from V and 2 bases from J, with 16 bases between. This CDR3 has 17 residues. DNA for the CDR3: TGTGCCAGCAGTGAAGAGCTGGGAACAGACTACACAGATACGCAGTATTTT. As protein: CASSEELGTDYTDTQYF.

As concerns this clonotype: A much larger clone differs from this one at a single base, so this may be a read error. No conserved phenylalanine or tryptophan ends this CDR3, so it is likely a read error. The chain joins TRBV18 to TRBJ1-2, with TRBD1 matching 8 bases. Germline CDR1 is KGHSH and CDR2 is LQKENI. The junction had 13 bases not matched to a gene; V was cut back by 3 bases and J by 4 bases. The CDR3 covers 17 residues. CDR3 coding DNA: TGTGCCAGCTCACCCCCGGACAGGGCACCATCTCTCTATGGCTACACCGTC. Amino acids: CASSPPDRAPSLYGYTV.

This clonotype turned up a few times. V and J are TRBV7-9 and TRBJ2-5; 8 bases line up with TRBD1. This CDR3 has 15 residues. Germline CDR1 SEHNR, CDR2 FQNEAQ (reference sequence). Unmatched junction bases numbered 9, after V lost 5 bases and J lost 4 bases. CDR3 nucleotides: TGTGCCAGCAGCACCCTGGACAGGGCGGCAGAGACCCAGTACTTC. Amino acid sequence: CASSTLDRAAETQYF.

This clonotype occurred a few times. The chain recombines TRBV29-1 with TRBJ1-1; TRBD1 matches 7 bases. The CDR3 loop spans 15 amino acids. Germline assignment: CDR1 SQVTM and CDR2 ANQGSEA. J lost 0 bases, V lost 4 bases, and 8 bases had no gene match. This chain's CDR3 is CSVAATGVMNTEAFF. The CDR3 DNA reads TGCAGCGTTGCGGCAACAGGGGTTATGAACACTGAAGCTTTCTTT.

The chain couples TRBV28 to TRBJ2-2; a possible D gene is TRBD2 (5 bases). CDR1 and CDR2 from the germline V gene are MDHEN and SYDVKM. CDR3 size: 15 residues. The ends were cut back, 3 bases at V and 6 bases at J, with 14 bases in the middle. Written as DNA, the CDR3 is TGTGCCAGCAGTTTGGGGTTGAAGGGAGCCGGGGAGCTGTTTTTT. Its protein product is CASSLGLKGAGELFF.

The gene calls are TRBV24-1 and TRBJ2-5, with D unclear. The CDR3 covers 13 residues. Trimming pared 6 bases from V and 3 bases from J, leaving 10 bases between. The germline CDR1 and CDR2 sequences are KGHDR and SFDVKD. The DNA of the CDR3 is TGTGCCACCAGTCATGGGTCGGAAGAGACCCAGTACTTC. Translating it yields CATSHGSEETQYF.

This clonotype was seen many times. The chain combines TRBV5-1 with TRBJ2-3, with 12 bases aligning to TRBD2. V dropped 0 bases and J dropped 4; count of bases not matched to a gene: 3. The CDR3 consists of 16 residues. CDR1 is SGHRS, CDR2 YFSETQ, per germline. The CDR3, as DNA: TGCGCCAGCAGCTTGGAGCTAGCGGGAGGGTCAGATACGCAGTATTTT. It codes for CASSLELAGGSDTQYF.

J is TRBJ1-3 and V is TRBV6-6; no reliable D call. The CDR3 has 16 residues. The germline V gene has CDR1 MNHNY and CDR2 SVGAGI (reference sequence). V was cut by 6 bases and J by 4 bases, with 19 bases left in between. The CDR3 here is CASSQIKSLKGNTIYF. DNA for the CDR3: TGTGCCAGCAGCCAAATTAAATCCTTGAAGGGAAACACCATATATTTT.

This sequence joins TRBV12-3 or TRBV12-4 and TRBJ2-1; 8 nucleotides agree with TRBD1. V lost 6 bases, J lost 5 bases, and 9 bases stayed unmatched. The CDR3 is made up of 15 amino acids. The DNA of the CDR3 is TGTGCCAGCAGCCGAGGACAGGGTGAGGACAATGAGCAGTTCTTC. It codes for CASSRGQGEDNEQFF.

This clonotype was picked up a small number of times. This sequence joins TRBV20-1 and TRBJ2-3; D not certain. V lost 6 bases, J lost 11 bases, and 15 bases lay in between. Per germline, CDR1 DFQATT and CDR2 SNEGSKA (reference sequence). This CDR3 contains 11 residues. The CDR3 region is CSANGLGMQYF. DNA of the CDR3: TGCAGTGCAAATGGTTTGGGTATGCAGTATTTT.